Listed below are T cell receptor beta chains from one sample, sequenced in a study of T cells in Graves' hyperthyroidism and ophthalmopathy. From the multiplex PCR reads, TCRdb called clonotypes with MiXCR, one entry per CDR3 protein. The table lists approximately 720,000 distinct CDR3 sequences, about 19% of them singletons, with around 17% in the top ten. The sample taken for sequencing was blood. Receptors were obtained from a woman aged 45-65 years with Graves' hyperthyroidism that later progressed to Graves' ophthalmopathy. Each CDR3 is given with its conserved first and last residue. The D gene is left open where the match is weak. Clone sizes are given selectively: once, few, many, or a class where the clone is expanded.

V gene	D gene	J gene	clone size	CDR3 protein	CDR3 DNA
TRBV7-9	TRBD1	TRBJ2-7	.	CASSYPGQGSYEQYF	TGTGCCAGCAGTTATCCGGGACAGGGGTCCTACGAGCAGTACTTC
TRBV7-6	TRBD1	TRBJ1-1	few	CASSRSWTGEVNTEAFF	TGTGCCAGCAGCCGCAGTTGGACAGGGGAGGTTAACACTGAAGCTTTCTTT
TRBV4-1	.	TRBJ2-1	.	CASSQDKEGGYNEQFF	TGCGCCAGCAGCCAAGACAAGGAGGGGGGCTACAATGAGCAGTTCTTC
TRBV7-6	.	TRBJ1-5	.	CASSLVGGMGQPQHF	TGTGCCAGCAGCTTAGTGGGGGGGATGGGTCAGCCCCAGCATTTT
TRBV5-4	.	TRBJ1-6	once	CASSLREGGNSPLHF	TGTGCCAGCAGCCTGCGTGAGGGCGGGAACTCACCCCTCCACTTT
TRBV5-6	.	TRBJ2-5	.	CASSRMDEFQETQYF	TGTGCCAGCAGCCGGATGGACGAATTCCAAGAGACCCAGTACTTC
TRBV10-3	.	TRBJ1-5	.	CAISAGQSNQPQHF	TGTGCCATCAGTGCTGGGCAGAGCAATCAGCCCCAGCATTTT
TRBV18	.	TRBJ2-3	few	CASSGGWGTFRTDTQYF	TGTGCCAGCTCAGGTGGCTGGGGGACCTTTCGTACAGATACGCAGTATTTT
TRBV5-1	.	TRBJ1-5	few	CASSRGVGGPQPQHF	TGCGCCAGCAGCCGGGGTGTTGGAGGCCCTCAGCCCCAGCATTTT
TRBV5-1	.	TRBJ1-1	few	CASSLSPEMGIAFF	TGCGCCAGCAGCTTGAGCCCAGAGATGGGTATAGCTTTCTTT
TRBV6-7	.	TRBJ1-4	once	CASSYSRFYDCATNEKLFF	TGTGCCAGCAGTTACTCGAGATTTTACGATTGTGCAACTAATGAAAAACTGTTTTTT
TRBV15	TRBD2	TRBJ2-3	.	CATSRDRGAGGNTQYF	TGTGCCACCAGCAGAGATCGAGGAGCGGGGGGAAATACGCAGTATTTT
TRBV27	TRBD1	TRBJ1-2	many	CASSRTGREGYTF	TGTGCCAGCAGTCGGACAGGGCGAGAGGGCTACACCTTC
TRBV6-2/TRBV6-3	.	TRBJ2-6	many	CASSIAKGTGYSGANVLTF	TGTGCCAGCAGCATCGCTAAGGGAACAGGGTACTCTGGGGCCAACGTCCTGACTTTC
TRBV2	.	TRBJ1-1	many	CASSGDSEAFF	TGTGCCAGCAGCGGGGACTCTGAAGCTTTCTTT
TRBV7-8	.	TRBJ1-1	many	CASSLIRLSEAFF	TGTGCCAGCAGCTTAATCAGGCTGTCTGAAGCTTTCTTT
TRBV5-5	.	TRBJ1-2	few	CASSASGLSSYDYGYTF	TGTGCCAGCAGCGCTTCAGGGTTATCTTCGTATGACTATGGCTACACCTTC
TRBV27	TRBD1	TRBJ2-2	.	CASSLLSPRQGNTGELFF	TGTGCCAGCAGTTTATTATCCCCACGACAGGGGAACACCGGGGAGCTGTTTTTT
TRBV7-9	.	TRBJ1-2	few	CASSFRFNYGYTF	TGTGCCAGCAGCTTCAGGTTTAACTATGGCTACACCTTC
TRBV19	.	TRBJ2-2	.	CASSKLPGLGDTGELFF	TGTGCCAGTAGTAAATTACCCGGTTTGGGGGACACCGGGGAGCTGTTTTTT
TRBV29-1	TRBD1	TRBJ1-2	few	CSTRSGQGDGYTF	TGCAGCACGCGATCGGGACAGGGAGACGGCTACACCTTC
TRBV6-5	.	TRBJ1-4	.	CASSYQITNEKLFF	TGTGCCAGCAGTTATCAGATAACTAATGAAAAACTGTTTTTT
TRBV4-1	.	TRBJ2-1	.	CASSQGGERSQFF	TGCGCCAGCAGCCAAGGCGGGGAGAGGTCGCAGTTCTTC
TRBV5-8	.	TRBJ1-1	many	CASSLSGQNTEAFF	TGTGCCAGCAGCTTGAGTGGACAGAACACTGAAGCTTTCTTT
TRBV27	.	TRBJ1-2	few	CATKTPFAYGYTF	TGTGCCACCAAGACCCCTTTCGCCTATGGCTACACCTTC
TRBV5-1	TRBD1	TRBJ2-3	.	CASSPGQGATDTQYF	TGCGCCAGCAGTCCTGGACAGGGGGCTACAGATACGCAGTATTTT
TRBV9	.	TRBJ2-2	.	CASTPLGGTGELFF	TGTGCCAGCACCCCCCTCGGGGGCACCGGGGAGCTGTTTTTT
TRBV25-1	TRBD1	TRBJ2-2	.	CATRDRNTGELFF	TGTGCCACCCGGGACAGAAACACCGGGGAGCTGTTTTTT
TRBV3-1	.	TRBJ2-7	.	CASSLGGGGDEQYF	TGTGCCAGCAGCCTGGGAGGGGGAGGAGACGAGCAGTACTTC
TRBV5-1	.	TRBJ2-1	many	CASSLDGGSSYNEQFF	TGTGCCAGCAGCTTAGATGGGGGGAGCTCCTACAATGAGCAGTTCTTC
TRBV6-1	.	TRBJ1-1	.	CASSPIRGGGTEAFF	TGTGCCAGCAGCCCCATCCGCGGGGGCGGCACTGAAGCTTTCTTT
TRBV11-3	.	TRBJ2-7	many	CASSLEAGDSYEQYF	TGTGCCAGCAGCTTAGAGGCAGGGGATTCCTACGAGCAGTACTTC
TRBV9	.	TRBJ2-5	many	CASSVGLVGETQYF	TGTGCCAGCAGCGTAGGGCTAGTGGGAGAGACCCAGTACTTC
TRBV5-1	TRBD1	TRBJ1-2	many	CASSGTGQGAGYGYTF	TGCGCCAGCAGCGGAACGGGACAGGGGGCCGGGTATGGCTACACCTTC
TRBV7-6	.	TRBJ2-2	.	CASSADAFLFF	TGTGCCAGCAGCGCGGACGCGTTTCTGTTTTTT
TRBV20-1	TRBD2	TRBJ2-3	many	CSARDGGAGTDTQYF	TGCAGTGCTAGAGATGGTGGAGCGGGGACAGATACGCAGTATTTT
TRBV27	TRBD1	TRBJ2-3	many	CASSPRQGTADTQYF	TGTGCCAGCAGTCCCCGACAGGGTACGGCAGATACGCAGTATTTT
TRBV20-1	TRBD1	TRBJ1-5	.	CSARRGQGLDNQPQHF	TGCAGTGCTCGTCGGGGACAGGGTTTAGACAATCAGCCCCAGCATTTT
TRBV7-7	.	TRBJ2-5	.	CASSLGARETQYF	TGTGCTAGCAGCTTAGGGGCGAGGGAGACCCAGTACTTC
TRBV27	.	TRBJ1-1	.	CASSFPGAVTEAFF	TGTGCCAGCAGTTTCCCCGGGGCGGTCACTGAAGCTTTCTTT
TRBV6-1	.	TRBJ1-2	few	CASSIGTVYGYTF	TGTGCCAGCAGTATCGGGACCGTCTATGGCTACACCTTC
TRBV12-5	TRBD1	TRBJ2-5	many	CASGLTGTAKETQYF	TGTGCTAGTGGTTTGACCGGGACAGCAAAAGAGACCCAGTACTTC
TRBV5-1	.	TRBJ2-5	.	CASSLLGQSQEAQYF	TGCGCCAGCAGCCTCCTAGGACAGTCCCAAGAGGCCCAGTACTTC
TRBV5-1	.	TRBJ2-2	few	CASSLVQTTGELFF	TGCGCCAGCAGCTTGGTACAAACCACCGGGGAGCTGTTTTTT
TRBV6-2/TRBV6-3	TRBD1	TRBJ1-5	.	CASSRQGAGGQPQHF	TGTGCCAGCAGTCGACAGGGAGCTGGTGGTCAGCCCCAGCATTTT
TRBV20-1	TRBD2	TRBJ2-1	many	CSARPASGGHNEQFF	TGCAGTGCTAGACCAGCTAGCGGGGGTCACAATGAGCAGTTCTTC
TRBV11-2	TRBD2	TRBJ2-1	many	CASSTTTGRGASNEQFF	TGTGCCAGCAGCACCACTACCGGGCGGGGGGCGAGCAATGAGCAGTTCTTC
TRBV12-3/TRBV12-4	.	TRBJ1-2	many	CASSLFSGVMYGYTF	TGTGCCAGCAGTTTATTCTCGGGGGTGATGTATGGCTACACCTTC
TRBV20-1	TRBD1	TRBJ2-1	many	CSANPVLTGTGYNEQFF	TGCAGTGCTAATCCCGTGTTAACCGGGACAGGCTACAATGAGCAGTTCTTC
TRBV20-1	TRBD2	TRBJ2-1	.	CSARDNLAGDNEQFF	TGCAGTGCTAGAGATAATCTAGCGGGGGACAATGAGCAGTTCTTC
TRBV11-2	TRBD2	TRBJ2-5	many	CASSFGRGEREETQYF	TGTGCCAGCAGCTTTGGGCGGGGGGAGAGGGAAGAGACCCAGTACTTC
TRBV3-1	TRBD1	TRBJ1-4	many	CASSQVPGQGSEKLFF	TGTGCCAGCAGCCAAGTCCCGGGACAGGGCTCTGAAAAACTGTTTTTT
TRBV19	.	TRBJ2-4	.	CASSTTGGYKNIQYF	TGTGCCAGTAGCACGACAGGAGGGTACAAAAACATTCAGTACTTC
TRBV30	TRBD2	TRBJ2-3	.	CAWSGWPLAGPGAQYF	TGTGCCTGGAGTGGATGGCCACTAGCGGGGCCAGGGGCGCAGTATTTT
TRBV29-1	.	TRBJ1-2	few	CSVALDRIYGYTF	TGCAGCGTTGCCCTCGACAGGATATATGGCTACACCTTC
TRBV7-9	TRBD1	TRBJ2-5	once	CASVRTGPTDATQYF	TGTGCCAGCGTCAGGACAGGTCCAACGGACGCGACCCAGTACTTC
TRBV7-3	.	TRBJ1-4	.	CASSPTGGRDEKLFF	TGTGCCAGCAGCCCAACCGGGGGCAGGGATGAAAAACTGTTTTTT
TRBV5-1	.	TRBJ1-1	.	CASSRVPSLNTEAFF	TGCGCCAGCAGCCGGGTCCCCTCTCTGAACACTGAAGCTTTCTTT
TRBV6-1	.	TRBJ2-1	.	CASTLYNEQFF	TGTGCCAGCACCCTTTACAATGAGCAGTTCTTC